The present T cell receptor (beta chain) was sequenced within a study of T cells after yellow fever vaccination. General study points: Peaking faster, on day 5 versus 15, the secondary response was nonetheless weaker. Overall, a small share of clonotypes was seen in both CD4 and CD8 compartments. Subsequent booster samples again held most clones from primary vaccination (96% CD4, roughly 88% CD8).

As concerns this clonotype: Its antigen is still unknown.

Germline V gene lookup returns CDR1 SGHTA and CDR2 FQGNSA. V shed 3 bases and J 2 bases; nucleotides not matched to a gene: 1. The CDR3 is 15 residues long. As TCR cDNA was made by 5'RACE template switching, a universal primer site and UMIs were added. TCRdb itself ran the 5' RACE reads through MiXCR, one entry per CDR3 protein. The sample carries just over 300,000 distinct CDR3 sequences, more than 3% recorded once. Sequencing was performed on PBMCs, taken on the day of the yellow fever booster vaccination. The sequence was collected from a man younger than 35 who received the YFV17D yellow fever vaccine. The chain is built from TRBV7-2 and TRBJ2-7; 13 bases are shared with TRBD2. The CDR3 spells CASSFTSGGAYEQYF. The CDR3 DNA sequence: TGTGCCAGCAGCTTTACTAGCGGGGGGGCCTACGAGCAGTACTTC.